This TCR beta chain was retrieved from a study of T cell responses to AZD1222 COVID-19 vaccine. The CDR3 spans 13 residues. Trimming pared 5 bases from V and 0 bases from J, leaving 7 bases between. The germline V gene has CDR1 SEHNR and CDR2 FQNEAQ (reference sequence). This table comes from immunoSEQ multiplex PCR, and its TCRdb copy is limited to in-frame clones, with some not included. The table records more than 85,000 clones, roughly 80% of them present only once. The TCR originated in an adult who received the AZD1222 COVID-19 vaccine. The sample in question was peripheral blood, obtained 28 days after the second AZD1222 dose. V gene TRBV7-9 combines with J gene TRBJ1-1; no definite D call. CDR3 sequence: CASSINMNTEAFF. CDR3 coding DNA: TGTGCCAGCAGCATTAACATGAACACTGAAGCTTTCTTT. Full variable domain (remainder filled in from reference TRBV7-9 and TRBJ1-1): DTGVSQNPRHKITKRGQNVTFRCDPISEHNRLYWYRQTLGQGPEFLTYFQNEAQLEKSRLLSDRFSAERPKGSFSTLEIQRTEQGDSAMYLCASSINMNTEAFFGQGTRLTVV.